The 5 T cell receptor beta chains below were found in one sample sequenced in a study of early stage breast cancer tumors. Clones were sequenced by immunoSEQ multiplex PCR, and TCRdb holds only the in-frame ones, with some missing. The repertoire holds about 70,000 clones, 80% seen once, with 4% to 5% in the top ten. What was sequenced was blood. The source of these receptors is a person aged 35-55 years with breast cancer.

The chain combines TRBV5-1 with TRBJ2-7; D possibly corresponds to TRBD1 (6 bases). Germline assignment: CDR1 SGHRS and CDR2 YFSETQ. This CDR3 contains 13 residues. Trimming took off 4 bases at V and 7 bases at J, with 15 bases between the two ends. In nucleotides, the CDR3 is TGCGCCAGCAGCCCTACGACAGGTTCGGAGCAGTACTTC. Protein: CASSPTTGSEQYF.

This clone was detected a few times. The gene calls are TRBV11-2 and TRBJ2-3; D not resolved. CDR1 is SGHAT, CDR2 FQNNGV, per germline. Trimming shortened V by 3 bases and J by 2 bases, and 3 bases separated the two germline ends. The CDR3 loop spans 12 amino acids. The CDR3 is CASSFHTDTQYF. CDR3 bases: TGTGCCAGCAGCTTCCACACAGATACGCAGTATTTT.

The chain combines TRBV6-5 with TRBJ1-1; D is ambiguous. The CDR3 is made up of 11 amino acids. V dropped 9 bases and J dropped 7 bases, with 12 bases sitting between them. CDR1 MNHEY and CDR2 SVGAGI come from the germline V gene. DNA for the CDR3: TGTGCCAGTTACCGGGCCTTTGAAGCTTTCTTT. Translating gives CASYRAFEAFF.

Only a few counts were recorded for this clone. This rearrangement joins TRBV28 to TRBJ1-1; 7 nucleotides line up with TRBD1. The V gene end was trimmed by 4 bases and the J gene end by 4 bases; junction bases not matched to a gene: 9. Per the germline V gene, CDR1 is MDHEN and CDR2 is SYDVKM. This CDR3 is 15 amino acids long. Written as DNA, the CDR3 is TGTGCCAGCAGTTCAGAGGGGGCCATGAGCACTGAAGCTTTCTTT. Its protein is CASSSEGAMSTEAFF. Combining the CDR3 with reference TRBV28 and TRBJ1-1 gives the whole variable domain DVKVTQSSRYLVKRTGEKVFLECVQDMDHENMFWYRQDPGLGLRLIYFSYDVKMKEKGDIPEGYSVSREKKERFSLILESASTNQTSMYLCASSSEGAMSTEAFFGQGTRLTVV.

The genes are TRBV30 and TRBJ2-7; 9 bases are a match to TRBD2. V shed 4 bases and J 0 bases; nucleotides not matched to a gene: 4. CDR3 length: 14 amino acids. Germline loops: CDR1 GTSNPN, CDR2 SVGIG (reference sequence). CDR3 coding DNA: TGTGCCTGGAAGACTAGCGGATTCTCCTACGAGCAGTACTTC. Residues: CAWKTSGFSYEQYF.